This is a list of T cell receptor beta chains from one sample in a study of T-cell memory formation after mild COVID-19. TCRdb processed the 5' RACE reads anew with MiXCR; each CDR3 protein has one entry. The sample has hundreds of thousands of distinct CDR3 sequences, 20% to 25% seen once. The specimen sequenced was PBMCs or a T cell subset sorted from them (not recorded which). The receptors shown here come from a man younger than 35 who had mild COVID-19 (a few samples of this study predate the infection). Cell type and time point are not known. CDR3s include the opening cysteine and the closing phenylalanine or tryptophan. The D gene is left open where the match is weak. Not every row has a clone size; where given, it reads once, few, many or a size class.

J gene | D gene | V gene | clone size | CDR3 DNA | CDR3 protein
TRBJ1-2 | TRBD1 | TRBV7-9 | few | TGTGCCAGCAGCCCGGGGACAGTTCGAGGCTACACCTTC | CASSPGTVRGYTF
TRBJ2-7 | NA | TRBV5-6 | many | TGTGCCAGCAGCTTGGCGGGAGAAATATACGAGCAGTACTTC | CASSLAGEIYEQYF
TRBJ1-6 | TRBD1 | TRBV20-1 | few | TGCAGTGCTAGCAGACGAAGGACAGGGGGGTTCTCACCCCTCCACTTT | CSASRRRTGGFSPLHF
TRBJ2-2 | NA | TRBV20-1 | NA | TGCAGTGCTAGAGACTGGGGAAGAACCGGGGAGCTGTTTTTT | CSARDWGRTGELFF
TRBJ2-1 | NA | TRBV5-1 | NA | TGCGCCAGCAGCTTGTTGGGGGGCGAAACATATGAGCAGTTCTTC | CASSLLGGETYEQFF
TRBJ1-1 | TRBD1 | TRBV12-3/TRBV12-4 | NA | TGTGCCAGCATGACAGGGGTGTTAGCTTTCTTT | CASMTGVLAFF
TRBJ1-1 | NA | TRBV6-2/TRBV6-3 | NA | TGTGCCAGCGTTGAGCAGAGCTCATGGAACACTGAAGCTTTCTTT | CASVEQSSWNTEAFF
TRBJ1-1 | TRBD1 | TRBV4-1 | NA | TGCGCCGGCAGCCAGCTCCCAGGGGGCTCGGCTTTCTTT | CAGSQLPGGSAFF
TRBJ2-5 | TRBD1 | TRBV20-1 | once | TGCAGTGCACAGGGGGCTCACGGGGAGACCCAGTACTTC | CSAQGAHGETQYF
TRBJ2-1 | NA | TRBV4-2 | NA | TGTGCCAGCAGCCCAGGACTGTCAAATGAGCAGTTCTTC | CASSPGLSNEQFF
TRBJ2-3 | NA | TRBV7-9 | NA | TGTGCCAGCAGCTTAGCCTCCAGGGTTACAGATACGCAGTATTTT | CASSLASRVTDTQYF
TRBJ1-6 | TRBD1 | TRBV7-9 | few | TGTGCCAGCAGCTTAGGCAGGGGGACTAATTCACCCCTCCACTTT | CASSLGRGTNSPLHF
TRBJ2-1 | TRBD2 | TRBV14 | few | TGTGCCAGCAGACCCCGCGGGGGGGCTATTTACAATGAGCAGTTCTTC | CASRPRGGAIYNEQFF
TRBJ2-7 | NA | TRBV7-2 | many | TGTGCCAGCAGCTTAGGCCAGCTCTACGAGCAGTACTTC | CASSLGQLYEQYF
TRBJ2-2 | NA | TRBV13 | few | TGTGCCAGCAGCTTAGTGGATGGGGCCGGGGAGCTGTTTTTT | CASSLVDGAGELFF
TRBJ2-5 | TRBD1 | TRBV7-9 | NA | TGTGCCACCGACAGGGGGCGAGAGACCCAGTACTTC | CATDRGRETQYF
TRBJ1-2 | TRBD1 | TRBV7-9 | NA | TGTGCCAGCAGCTTAGGGAACCAAGCGGGACAGGGTCGCTATGGCTACACCTTC | CASSLGNQAGQGRYGYTF
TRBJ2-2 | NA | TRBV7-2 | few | TGTGCCAGCAGCTTACAGGCTGGGGCAGGCGGGGAGCTGTTTTTT | CASSLQAGAGGELFF
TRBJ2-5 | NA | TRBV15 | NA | TGTGCCACCAGCAGACTTGAAGCGTTCCAAGAGACCCAGTACTTC | CATSRLEAFQETQYF
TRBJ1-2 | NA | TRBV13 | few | TGTGCCAGCAGCTTAGGAAAGTTGTTGGGCTATGGCTACACCTTC | CASSLGKLLGYGYTF
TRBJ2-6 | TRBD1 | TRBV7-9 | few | TGTGCCAGCAGCCATCTTTCGGGCAGGGGGCGTCATGGGGCCAACGTCCTGACTTTC | CASSHLSGRGRHGANVLTF
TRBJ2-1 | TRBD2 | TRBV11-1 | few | TGTGCCAGCAGCTTGGGACTAGCGGGGTCTAGCTCCTACAATGAGCAGTTCTTC | CASSLGLAGSSSYNEQFF
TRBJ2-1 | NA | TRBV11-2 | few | TGTGCCAGCAGCTCTCCTAAGGGATCCTACAATGAGCAGTTCTTC | CASSSPKGSYNEQFF
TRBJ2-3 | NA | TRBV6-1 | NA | TGTGCCAGCATGCCTAGCGTGAACACAGATACGCAGTATTTT | CASMPSVNTDTQYF
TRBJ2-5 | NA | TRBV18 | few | TGTGCCAGCTCACCACGACAGGGGACTAAAGAGACCCAGTACTTC | CASSPRQGTKETQYF
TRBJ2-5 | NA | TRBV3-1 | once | TGTGCCAGCGTGGGGGGCCTTCGGGAGACCCAGTACTTC | CASVGGLRETQYF
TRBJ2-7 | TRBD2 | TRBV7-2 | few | TGTGCCAGCGTCTTAGATACTAGCGCAGTGTACTACGAGCAGTACTTC | CASVLDTSAVYYEQYF
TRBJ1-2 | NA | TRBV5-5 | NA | TGTGCCAGCAGCCCCGGACAGCGAGATTATGGCTACACCTTC | CASSPGQRDYGYTF
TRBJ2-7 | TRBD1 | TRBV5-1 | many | TGCGCCAGCAGCTTTCAGGGGGTCACCTACGAGCAGTACTTC | CASSFQGVTYEQYF
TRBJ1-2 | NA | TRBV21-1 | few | TGTGCCAGCAGCAAAGAGGCAGTAGCTAACTATGGCTACACCTTC | CASSKEAVANYGYTF
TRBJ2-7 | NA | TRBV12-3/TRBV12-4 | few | TGTGCCAGCAGGAAGCCAGGGACTCTCTACGAGCAGTACTTC | CASRKPGTLYEQYF